This T cell receptor (beta chain) was obtained from a study of T cell responses to AZD1222 COVID-19 vaccine. Study in general: Pooling was applied to second doses at about 4 or about 12 weeks. Whole-study findings and limits: Just a handful of people given AZD1222 tested seropositive at baseline. Unmutated variant regions are reportedly targeted by nearly half of spike-specific TCRs. It was only after the peak T cell response that any repertoires were sampled.

Remarks on this clone: Antigen: not known.

The CDR3 covers 13 residues. V was pared by 5 bases and J by 6 bases, with 7 bases of the junction left unmatched. From germline, CDR1 is SGHTA and CDR2 FQGNSA. The table came from immunoSEQ multiplex PCR; TCRdb's copy has only in-frame clones and leaves some out. The sample lists 90,000 to 100,000 clones, approximately 88% occurring once. The TCR originated in an adult in good health. The sequences come from peripheral blood, collected on day 0 of AZD1222 vaccination. The V gene is TRBV7-2, the J gene TRBJ2-7; 7 bases are shared with TRBD1. DNA of the CDR3: TGTGCCAGCAGCGCCTACAGGGGAACCGAGCAGTACTTC. Amino acids: CASSAYRGTEQYF.